This T cell receptor (beta chain) originates from a study of shared clonotypes between healthy human individuals. Germline CDR1 SGHVS, CDR2 FNYEAQ. V was shortened by 1 base and J by 2 bases, with 13 bases between the two germline ends. The CDR3 consists of 16 residues. The assay was immunoSEQ multiplex PCR, and TCRdb's table has in-frame clones only and misses some. Of a few million clones in the sample, approximately 93% are singletons; the top ten hold 0.35% to 0.45%. This chain uses TRBV7-6 with TRBJ2-3; the D is unclear. The sequence came from a man younger than 35 in good health. Some clones in this sample may be carry-over from other donors' samples. Material: naive CD4+ T cells from PBMCs. Subset indicated: CD45RA+ positively selected. The CDR3, as DNA: TGTGCCAGCAGCTTAGAGGGTAGCAGGTACACAGATACGCAGTATTTT. Translated: CASSLEGSRYTDTQYF.